The 23 T cell receptor beta chains given below trace back to one sample, sequenced in a study of shared clonotypes between healthy human individuals. TCRdb's copy holds only in-frame clones and misses some; the assay was immunoSEQ multiplex PCR. The sample consists of some 2,100,000 clones, under 97% of them appearing once. Specimen: naive CD4+ T cells sorted from blood. Subset of the sample: CD45RA+ positively selected. These receptors all stem from a man between 18 and 29 years old in good health.

This chain connects TRBV15 to TRBJ2-1; 14 nucleotides match TRBD2. J was trimmed by 8 bases and V by 4 bases; bases with no gene match: 7. CDR1 LNHNV and CDR2 YYDKDF come from the germline V gene (reference sequence). The CDR3 contains 16 residues. The CDR3 reads CATSNSGTSGSDEQFF. CDR3 bases: TGTGCCACCAGCAATTCCGGGACTAGCGGGAGCGATGAGCAGTTCTTC.

Concerning this clone itself: The sample holds other DNA sequences that translate to the same CDR3. V usage is TRBV5-1 and J usage is TRBJ1-5; tentative D call: TRBD1 (5 bases). Between the trimmed V and J ends, which lost 0 bases and 7 bases, there was a span of 14 bases. This CDR3 region has 15 residues. Germline-derived CDR1 and CDR2 are SGHRS and YFSETQ. The CDR3 bases are TGCGCCAGCAGCTTGGCTGGCCAGGGAGGGCAGCCCCAGCATTTT. Amino acids: CASSLAGQGGQPQHF.

The chain combines TRBV5-1 with TRBJ1-2; no reliable D call. The CDR3 runs to 13 residues. Germline V gives CDR1 SGHRS, CDR2 YFSETQ. V was pared by 3 bases and J by 2 bases, with 8 bases between. CDR3 DNA sequence: TGCGCCAGCAGCTCTAGTGTAAACTATGGCTACACCTTC. As protein: CASSSSVNYGYTF.

The chain employs TRBV11-2 and TRBJ2-5, with D perhaps matching TRBD1 (5 bases). This CDR3 spans 17 amino acids. V lost 1 base, J lost 1 base, and 16 bases lay in between. Germline V gene lookup returns CDR1 SGHAT and CDR2 FQNNGV. The CDR3 DNA sequence: TGTGCCAGCAGCTTAGGCACCGCCGCCCAGGGCCAAGAGACCCAGTACTTC. Its protein is CASSLGTAAQGQETQYF.

With respect to this clone: The sample holds other DNA sequences that translate to the same CDR3. This chain uses TRBV30 with TRBJ2-7; D tentatively fits TRBD1 or TRBD2 (7 bases each). This CDR3 has 15 amino acids. Trimming shortened V by 3 bases and J by 3 bases, and 18 bases separated the two germline ends. From germline, CDR1 is GTSNPN and CDR2 SVGIG (reference sequence). The CDR3 here is CAWSKRGDRSYEQYF. DNA of the CDR3: TGTGCCTGGAGCAAACGGGGGGACAGAAGCTACGAGCAGTACTTC.

The chain employs TRBV9 and TRBJ2-1; tentatively, D is TRBD1 (5 bases). Germline CDR1 reads SGDLS; CDR2 reads YYNGEE. V dropped 0 bases and J dropped 1 base, with 14 bases sitting between them. This CDR3 has 17 amino acids. The CDR3 spells CASSVVGLVSSYNEQFF. The CDR3 DNA reads TGTGCCAGCAGCGTAGTGGGGCTAGTCTCATCCTACAATGAGCAGTTCTTC.

J is TRBJ1-6 and V is TRBV15; TRBD1 might be the D (6 bases). The CDR3 loop spans 16 amino acids. Looked up from germline, CDR1 is LNHNV and CDR2 is YYDKDF (reference sequence). V was shortened by 0 bases and J by 1 base, with 7 bases between the two germline ends. The CDR3 DNA sequence: TGTGCCACCAGCAGAGAGGGGGCTTCCTATAATTCACCCCTCCACTTT. It specifies CATSREGASYNSPLHF.

The chain links TRBV9 to TRBJ1-4; no definite D call. Germline V gene lookup returns CDR1 SGDLS and CDR2 YYNGEE. The CDR3 contains 15 residues. Trimming removed 0 bases at V and 2 bases at J, with 8 bases between. CDR3 in amino acids: CASSVGEGTNEKLFF. The CDR3 DNA follows: TGTGCCAGCAGCGTAGGAGAAGGGACTAATGAAAAACTGTTTTTT.

The chain employs TRBV28 and TRBJ1-1, with D unclear. This CDR3 comprises 14 residues. Trimming removed 2 bases at V and 3 bases at J, with 10 bases between. The germline CDR1 and CDR2 sequences are MDHEN and SYDVKM. DNA of the CDR3: TGTGCCAGCAGTTTAGAGACCGACTACACTGAAGCTTTCTTT. Protein product: CASSLETDYTEAFF.

The rearrangement links TRBV18 to TRBJ2-4, with D tentatively TRBD1 or TRBD2 (5 bases each). The germline V gene encodes CDR1 KGHSH and CDR2 LQKENI. V was cut by 2 bases and J by 5 bases, with 7 bases left in between. CDR3 length equals 13 residues. CDR3 protein: CASSPMGENIQYF. The CDR3 nucleotides are TGTGCCAGCTCACCAATGGGGGAAAACATTCAGTACTTC.

The chain carries TRBV5-1 and TRBJ2-7; D gene uncertain. The germline CDR1 and CDR2 sequences are SGHRS and YFSETQ. CDR3 length equals 14 residues. The ends were cut back, 0 bases at V and 3 bases at J, with 10 bases in the middle. DNA of the CDR3: TGCGCCAGCAGCTTGGAAGTCGTCAACTACGAGCAGTACTTC. It is translated as CASSLEVVNYEQYF.

J is TRBJ1-1 and V is TRBV5-1; D unclear. V was pared by 0 bases and J by 5 bases, with 11 bases between. Germline CDR1 SGHRS, CDR2 YFSETQ. The CDR3 has 14 amino acids. CDR3 protein: CASSLGGPWTEAFF. CDR3 nucleotides: TGCGCCAGCAGCTTGGGCGGGCCGTGGACTGAAGCTTTCTTT.

Regarding this clone: Other DNA sequences in the same sample also yield this CDR3. The chain joins TRBV11-2 to TRBJ1-5, with unresolved D. The CDR3 loop spans 15 amino acids. Trimming removed 1 base from V and 0 bases from J, with 7 bases in between. Germline V gene sequence: CDR1 SGHAT, CDR2 FQNNGV. This CDR3 is CASSLGRYSNQPQHF. For the CDR3, the DNA is TGTGCCAGCAGCTTAGGGCGATATAGCAATCAGCCCCAGCATTTT.

This sequence joins TRBV11-2 and TRBJ1-1; weak D call: TRBD1 (5 bases). Deletions cut 3 bases from V and 1 base from J, with 12 bases between. This CDR3 has 15 amino acids. CDR1 is SGHAT, CDR2 FQNNGV, per germline. The CDR3 loop is CASSFTYQGNTEAFF. As DNA, the CDR3 is TGTGCCAGCAGCTTTACATACCAGGGGAACACTGAAGCTTTCTTT.

The genes are TRBV5-6 and TRBJ2-1; possible D gene TRBD1, 6 bases. Germline V gene lookup returns CDR1 SGHDT and CDR2 YYEEEE. Trimming left V 6 bases short and J 4 bases short, with 14 bases between. The CDR3 spans 14 residues. The CDR3: CASNAGQLYNEQFF. The CDR3 bases are TGTGCCAGCAACGCTGGACAGTTGTACAATGAGCAGTTCTTC.

The chain has TRBV11-2 and TRBJ2-7, with 8 bases matching TRBD1. Germline CDR1 is SGHAT and CDR2 is FQNNGV. This CDR3 spans 15 amino acids. V dropped 6 bases and J dropped 2; count of bases not matched to a gene: 9. In nucleotides, the CDR3 is TGTGCCAGCAGTCAATCAGGGGGCGCCCCCTACGAGCAGTACTTC. It is translated as CASSQSGGAPYEQYF.

The rearrangement links TRBV30 to TRBJ1-1; 7 bases fit TRBD1. V gave up 2 bases and J gave up 7 bases; unmatched junction bases: 7. The germline V gene encodes CDR1 GTSNPN and CDR2 SVGIG (reference sequence). This CDR3 region has 13 residues. The DNA for the CDR3 is TGTGCCTGGAGTTCGGGACAGTTAGATGAAGCTTTCTTT. Translating it yields CAWSSGQLDEAFF.

This clone was observed once. The chain recombines TRBV27 with TRBJ2-7; D remains unclear. V was trimmed by 3 bases and J by 3 bases, leaving 9 bases between them. This CDR3 contains 13 residues. Germline values: CDR1 MNHEY, CDR2 SMNVEV (reference sequence). This CDR3 reads CASSFGRLYEQYF. CDR3 bases: TGTGCCAGCAGTTTCGGACGGCTCTACGAGCAGTACTTC.

The chain combines TRBV5-4 with TRBJ2-5; 13 nucleotides align to TRBD2. Germline assignment: CDR1 SGHNT and CDR2 YYREEE (reference sequence). After removal of 2 bases from V and 5 bases from J, the junction contained 6 bases not matched to a gene. This CDR3 region has 16 residues. The CDR3 DNA is TGTGCCAGCAGCTTTGGACTAGCGGGGGCCGGGGAGACCCAGTACTTC. Translating it yields CASSFGLAGAGETQYF.

The rearrangement links TRBV5-1 to TRBJ2-7; 9 bases line up with TRBD1. The V gene end was trimmed by 0 bases and the J gene end by 6 bases; junction bases not matched to a gene: 7. The germline gives CDR1 SGHRS, CDR2 YFSETQ. The CDR3 has 15 residues. The DNA of the CDR3 is TGCGCCAGCAGCTTGGCGGGCACAGGGGGCTTCGAGCAGTACTTC. Encoded protein: CASSLAGTGGFEQYF.

This clone came up once. At the DNA level, this CDR3 is encoded by other sequences in the same sample as well. The chain combines TRBV30 with TRBJ2-5; D not certain. Per the germline V gene, CDR1 is GTSNPN and CDR2 is SVGIG (reference sequence). The CDR3 consists of 12 residues. The V end was cut by 2 bases, the J end by 4 bases, with 8 bases between. CDR3 residues: CAWSPVGETQYF. The CDR3 nucleotides read TGTGCCTGGAGTCCTGTAGGAGAGACCCAGTACTTC.

In its sample, this clone was seen once. CDR3 amino acids: CASSQPSGAGYEQYF. The CDR3 DNA sequence: TGCGCCAGCAGTCAACCCTCAGGTGCGGGCTACGAGCAGTACTTC. The genes are TRBV23-1 and TRBJ2-7; TRBD2 might be the D (5 bases). TRBV23-1 is classed as an ORF, of uncertain function. Trimming stripped 2 bases from V and 3 bases from J, with 14 bases between. This CDR3 comprises 15 residues.

The chain couples TRBV28 to TRBJ2-7; D not resolved. The CDR3 runs to 11 residues. Germline V gene sequence: CDR1 MDHEN, CDR2 SYDVKM. V was pared by 1 base and J by 6 bases, with 4 bases between. The CDR3 DNA is TGTGCCAGCAGTTTATCATCCGAGCAGTACTTC. This codes for CASSLSSEQYF.